Below, 17 T cell receptor beta chains from the same sample are listed, as sequenced in a study of blood T cell repertoires in COVID-19. Measured with immunoSEQ multiplex PCR; TCRdb has only the in-frame clones, and not every one. The sample yields fewer than 400,000 clones, about nine tenths seen once. Sequences were obtained from PBMCs or T cells enriched from blood (not recorded which). The receptors shown here come from a man in his 60s who had recovered from COVID-19.

The chain uses TRBV5-1 and TRBJ2-7; 8 bases map to TRBD1. The germline V gene has CDR1 SGHRS and CDR2 YFSETQ. The junction had 3 bases not matched to a gene; V was cut back by 5 bases and J by 2 bases. This CDR3 spans 13 amino acids. The CDR3 here is CASSRTGTYEQYF. The CDR3 region has the DNA TGCGCCAGCAGTCGGACAGGGACCTACGAGCAGTACTTC.

This clone came up once. The rearrangement uses TRBV18 and TRBJ2-7; 7 bases fit TRBD2. J was trimmed by 7 bases and V by 2 bases; bases with no gene match: 20. The germline V gene encodes CDR1 KGHSH and CDR2 LQKENI. This CDR3 has 18 residues. This CDR3 is CASSPIPAGVFSGPEQYF. In DNA, the CDR3 is TGTGCCAGCTCACCAATCCCGGCGGGAGTCTTTTCGGGTCCAGAGCAGTACTTC.

The genes are TRBV11-2 and TRBJ2-7, with D possibly TRBD1 on 6 matching bases. V lost 6 bases and J 3 bases, leaving 15 bases between the germline ends. In germline, CDR1 is SGHAT, CDR2 FQNNGV. The CDR3 spans 14 residues. This CDR3 is CASSRPRGIYEQYF. The CDR3 nucleotides read TGTGCCAGCAGTCGTCCCAGGGGAATCTACGAGCAGTACTTC.

The J gene is TRBJ1-2, the V gene TRBV19, with a tentative D call TRBD1 (6 bases). The germline CDR1 and CDR2 sequences are LNHDA and SQIVND (reference sequence). The CDR3 covers 14 residues. The ends were cut back, 3 bases at V and 7 bases at J, with 15 bases in the middle. This CDR3 reads CASSMQSGDPGYTF. The CDR3 DNA reads TGTGCCAGTAGTATGCAATCAGGGGATCCTGGCTACACCTTC.

V is TRBV9 and J is TRBJ1-6, with D perhaps matching TRBD1 (6 bases). The length of the CDR3 is 15 residues. In germline, CDR1 is SGDLS, CDR2 YYNGEE. V dropped 3 bases and J dropped 9 bases, with 16 bases sitting between them. CDR3 sequence: CASSETPGAVSPLHF. CDR3 bases: TGTGCCAGCAGCGAGACGCCAGGGGCGGTTTCACCCCTCCACTTT. Looking up the rest from reference TRBV9 and TRBJ1-6 gives the full variable domain: DSGVTQTPKHLITATGQRVTLRCSPRSGDLSVYWYQQSLDQGLQFLIQYYNGEERAKGNILERFSAQQFPDLHSELNLSSLELGDSALYFCASSETPGAVSPLHFGNGTRLTVT.

V usage is TRBV7-2 and J usage is TRBJ1-2, with D uncertain. Deletions cut 5 bases from V and 7 bases from J, with 8 bases between. CDR1 SGHTA and CDR2 FQGNSA come from the germline V gene. The CDR3 runs to 11 residues. The CDR3 sequence: CASSPQAGYTF. The CDR3 region has the DNA TGTGCCAGCAGCCCCCAGGCTGGCTACACCTTC.

The rearrangement links TRBV5-1 to TRBJ1-3, with D tentatively TRBD1 (5 bases). Germline V gene data show CDR1 as SGHRS and CDR2 as YFSETQ. V was pared by 4 bases and J by 3 bases, with 11 bases between. The CDR3 is 14 amino acids. The CDR3: CASSRQGGGNTIYF. In DNA form, the CDR3 reads TGCGCCAGCAGCCGTCAGGGTGGTGGAAACACCATATATTTT.

V gene TRBV23-1 combines with J gene TRBJ1-4; TRBD1 matches at 8 bases. TRBV23-1 is labeled an ORF, and its function is uncertain. The CDR3 contains 15 residues. J gave up 4 bases and V 2 bases, and 3 bases lay outside the gene matches. CDR3 sequence reads: CASSQTTGVNEKLFF. The DNA for the CDR3 is TGCGCCAGCAGTCAAACGACAGGGGTTAATGAAAAACTGTTTTTT.

The chain carries TRBV24-1 and TRBJ2-7; D is unresolved. Germline assignment: CDR1 KGHDR and CDR2 SFDVKD. With 2 bases removed from V and 3 bases from J, the gap between germline ends came to 4 bases. The CDR3 sequence is 12 residues long. CDR3 region: CATSDSNYEQYF. The CDR3 nucleotides are TGTGCCACCAGTGATTCAAACTACGAGCAGTACTTC.

The chain employs TRBV5-1 and TRBJ2-2; D is undetermined. The CDR3 is 13 amino acids. Trimming pared 4 bases from V and 3 bases from J, leaving 7 bases between. Germline V gene sequence: CDR1 SGHRS, CDR2 YFSETQ. The CDR3 DNA is TGCGCCAGCAGCCTCCCGGACACCGGGGAGCTGTTTTTT. Residues: CASSLPDTGELFF.

V usage is TRBV10-3 and J usage is TRBJ2-7; TRBD2 aligns across 10 bases. The CDR3 has 15 amino acids. Germline V gene data show CDR1 as ENHRY and CDR2 as SYGVKD. V shed 3 bases, J shed 5 bases, and the junction held 7 bases outside the gene matches. The CDR3 region has the DNA TGTGCCATCAGTGAATCCAGCGGGAGGGCGAACGAGCAGTACTTC. Its protein is CAISESSGRANEQYF.

The chain uses TRBV7-2 and TRBJ2-3, with D possibly matching TRBD2 (6 bases). V was cut by 2 bases and J by 2 bases, with 14 bases left in between. The CDR3 consists of 16 residues. Germline values: CDR1 SGHTA, CDR2 FQGNSA. The CDR3 DNA sequence: TGTGCCAGCAGCTTACGGCCTCGGGGGAACACAGATACGCAGTATTTT. The encoded protein is CASSLRPRGNTDTQYF.

This sequence joins TRBV23-1 and TRBJ2-5; the match to TRBD2 covers 10 bases. TRBV23-1 qualifies as an ORF whose function is uncertain. The CDR3 length is 17 residues. V trimming: 0 bases; J trimming: 5 bases; junction bases outside the gene matches: 9. The CDR3 loop is CASSQSPSGRSLETQYF. The CDR3 coding sequence is TGCGCCAGCAGTCAATCGCCTAGCGGGAGATCTCTGGAGACCCAGTACTTC.

DNA for the CDR3: TGTGCCAGCAGCACGCAGACAGGGGATAATGAAAAACTGTTTTTT. Translation: CASSTQTGDNEKLFF. V usage is TRBV7-2 and J usage is TRBJ1-4; TRBD1 agrees at 8 bases. Unmatched junction bases numbered 6, after V lost 5 bases and J lost 4 bases. The CDR3 loop spans 15 amino acids. CDR1 SGHTA and CDR2 FQGNSA come from the germline V gene.

The rearrangement links TRBV2 to TRBJ1-5, with D possibly matching TRBD1 (6 bases). The V gene's germline CDR1 is SNHLY and CDR2 FYNNEI. V was clipped by 5 bases and J by 0 bases, with 8 bases between them. The CDR3 runs to 14 residues. CDR3 region: CASSRTDSNQPQHF. Here the CDR3 DNA reads TGTGCCAGCAGTCGGACAGATAGCAATCAGCCCCAGCATTTT.

The chain links TRBV9 to TRBJ1-2; TRBD1 agrees at 8 bases. Germline V gene sequence: CDR1 SGDLS, CDR2 YYNGEE. The CDR3 contains 17 residues. V lost 4 bases to trimming and J lost 6 bases; unmatched junction nucleotides: 17. The CDR3 spells CASSLSINRGSVDGYTF. In DNA, the CDR3 is TGTGCCAGCAGCCTTTCCATAAACAGGGGGTCAGTCGATGGCTACACCTTC.

The genes are TRBV27 and TRBJ2-2; TRBD2 might be the D (5 bases). This CDR3 region has 15 residues. In germline, CDR1 is MNHEY, CDR2 SMNVEV (reference sequence). Trimming removed 3 bases at V and 2 bases at J, with 10 bases between. The CDR3 region is CASSFSGSNTGELFF. CDR3 DNA sequence: TGTGCCAGCAGTTTTAGTGGGAGTAACACCGGGGAGCTGTTTTTT.